These 27 T cell receptor beta chains were sequenced from one sample in a study of shared clonotypes between healthy human individuals (dated by TCRdb to 2018 to 2021). The library came from the immunoSEQ multiplex PCR assay. Entries here come from immuneACCESS through TCRdb and include only in-frame sequences with V and J called. Some clones fail to appear in such tables; in the studies checked, an unresolved V gene covers under half of the shortfall, and the cause of the remainder is unknown. The sample records 2 million to 3 million clones, roughly 93% of which are singletons. In total, the top ten clones hold approximately 0.37% of the sample. The sequenced sample consisted of naive CD4+ T cells from PBMCs. Per the publication, the cell subset or site label means: CD45RA+ positively selected. The origin of the receptors is a man aged 18 to 35 in good health. Some clones in this sample may be carry-over from other donors' samples.

This clone was seen a few times. The chain links TRBV5-6 to TRBJ1-5; 9 positions agree with TRBD1. This CDR3 is 16 amino acids long. Germline CDR1 and CDR2: SGHDT and YYEEEE. V was clipped by 0 bases and J by 1 base; unmatched bases: 2. The CDR3 region is CASSLAGQGSNQPQHF. The CDR3 nucleotides read TGTGCCAGCAGCTTGGCTGGACAGGGGAGCAATCAGCCCCAGCATTTT.

This clone has just a few counts. CDR3 residues: CASSDDRVYTEAFF. The DNA of the CDR3 is TGTGCCAGCAGTGACGACAGGGTTTACACTGAAGCTTTCTTT. The chain combines TRBV2 with TRBJ1-1, with TRBD1 matching over 7 bases. CDR3 length: 14 amino acids. V lost 3 bases to trimming and J lost 3 bases; unmatched junction nucleotides: 4. Germline V gene sequence: CDR1 SNHLY, CDR2 FYNNEI.

The V and J genes are TRBV5-1 and TRBJ2-3; a possible D gene is TRBD1 (7 bases). The germline V gene encodes CDR1 SGHRS and CDR2 YFSETQ. Trimming shortened V by 3 bases and J by 2 bases, and 28 bases separated the two germline ends. This CDR3 contains 20 residues. CDR3 sequence reads: CASSSYSSAQSGQITDTQYF. Written as DNA, the CDR3 is TGCGCCAGCAGCTCGTACTCTAGCGCGCAATCGGGACAGATCACAGATACGCAGTATTTT.

The chain links TRBV30 to TRBJ2-3, with D perhaps TRBD1 (5 bases). V shed 5 bases and J shed 1 base, with 13 bases lying between them. The germline V gene has CDR1 GTSNPN and CDR2 SVGIG (reference sequence). This CDR3 has 14 residues. The DNA for the CDR3 is TGTGCCTGGGCAGGGATCGCTGGCACAGATACGCAGTATTTT. It specifies CAWAGIAGTDTQYF.

The J gene is TRBJ2-7, the V gene TRBV28; maybe TRBD2 (6 bases). There are 13 residues in the CDR3. V lost 11 bases to trimming and J lost 0 bases, with 14 bases between them. The V gene's germline CDR1 is MDHEN and CDR2 SYDVKM. CDR3 sequence reads: CAGSEGSSYEQYF. The CDR3 bases are TGTGCCGGATCGGAGGGTAGCTCCTACGAGCAGTACTTC.

The rearrangement links TRBV5-1 to TRBJ2-7; 9 nucleotides align to TRBD1. V was clipped by 4 bases and J by 6 bases; unmatched bases: 8. The CDR3 has 14 residues. CDR1 is SGHRS, CDR2 YFSETQ, per germline. The CDR3 DNA sequence: TGCGCCAGCAGCCCGGGACAGGGCGAAGGCGAGCAGTACTTC. Translation: CASSPGQGEGEQYF.

Regarding this clone: The sample has other DNA sequences that encode this CDR3 too. The rearrangement uses TRBV4-3 and TRBJ2-5, with TRBD2 matching 9 bases. V lost 0 bases and J lost 4; bases outside the gene matches: 3. The CDR3 length is 15 residues. The germline gives CDR1 LGHNA, CDR2 YSLEER. The chain's CDR3 is CASSQEGGRGETQYF. The CDR3 region has the DNA TGCGCCAGCAGCCAAGAAGGCGGGAGGGGAGAGACCCAGTACTTC.

The J gene is TRBJ2-7, the V gene TRBV4-1; a possible D gene is TRBD2 (5 bases). CDR3 size: 15 residues. V dropped 2 bases and J dropped 2 bases, with 13 bases sitting between them. Germline assignment: CDR1 MGHRA and CDR2 YSYEKL. CDR3 amino acids: CASSQLSGTAYEQYF. For the CDR3, the DNA is TGCGCCAGCAGCCAACTTTCGGGAACAGCCTACGAGCAGTACTTC.

The rearrangement uses TRBV4-2 and TRBJ1-2; 7 positions agree with TRBD1. The CDR3 totals 16 residues. The V segment lost 3 bases and the J segment 8 bases; nucleotides outside the gene matches: 15. Germline lookup yields CDR1 LGHNA and CDR2 YNFKEQ. The CDR3 sequence is CASSHPKGIGGGGYTF. As DNA, the CDR3 is TGTGCCAGCAGCCACCCTAAGGGCATAGGGGGCGGCGGCTACACCTTC.

The CDR3 region is CAWSSPSGLSPDEKLFF. In nucleotides, the CDR3 is TGTGCCTGGAGTTCTCCATCTGGTCTCAGTCCCGATGAAAAACTGTTTTTT. The V gene is TRBV30, the J gene TRBJ1-4; D unresolved. The germline V gene encodes CDR1 GTSNPN and CDR2 SVGIG (reference sequence). The ends were cut back, 2 bases at V and 6 bases at J, with 22 bases in the middle. The length of the CDR3 is 17 residues.

The chain carries TRBV28 and TRBJ1-1; the D gene is possibly TRBD1 (6 bases). V lost 4 bases, J lost 4 bases, and 16 bases lay in between. This CDR3 comprises 15 residues. CDR1 MDHEN and CDR2 SYDVKM come from the germline V gene. For the CDR3, the DNA is TGTGCCAGCAGTTCGGGAGGGGGGAGAGGCACTGAAGCTTTCTTT. Residues: CASSSGGGRGTEAFF.

This chain links TRBV28 with TRBJ1-1; D is possibly TRBD1 (6 bases). Germline loops: CDR1 MDHEN, CDR2 SYDVKM. This CDR3 region has 14 residues. Trimming pared 6 bases from V and 0 bases from J, leaving 11 bases between. CDR3 nucleotide sequence: TGTGCCAGCAGGCCCAGGGGCATGAACACTGAAGCTTTCTTT. This codes for CASRPRGMNTEAFF. Full variable domain (rest looked up from reference TRBV28 and TRBJ1-1): DVKVTQSSRYLVKRTGEKVFLECVQDMDHENMFWYRQDPGLGLRLIYFSYDVKMKEKGDIPEGYSVSREKKERFSLILESASTNQTSMYLCASRPRGMNTEAFFGQGTRLTVV.

In DNA form, the CDR3 reads TGCGCCAGCGGGCTCCTGGGCGAACGCTACAATGAGCAGTTCTTC. This sequence encodes CASGLLGERYNEQFF. The genes are TRBV5-1 and TRBJ2-1; the D is unclear. The germline gives CDR1 SGHRS, CDR2 YFSETQ. Trimming left V 7 bases short and J 3 bases short, with 17 bases between. This CDR3 region has 15 residues.

This clone has only one observation. The chain is built from TRBV18 and TRBJ1-3; D ambiguous. V was clipped by 11 bases and J by 4 bases, with 18 bases between them. CDR1 is KGHSH and CDR2 is LQKENI in the germline V gene. The CDR3 contains 14 residues. DNA of the CDR3: TGTGCCGGATCTCGACTCCAAGCGGGAAACACCATATATTTT. This encodes CAGSRLQAGNTIYF.

The rearrangement joins TRBV28 to TRBJ1-1; D not resolved. The CDR3 contains 16 residues. Per germline, CDR1 MDHEN and CDR2 SYDVKM. Trimming took 3 bases from V and 1 from J, leaving 15 bases between them. CDR3 protein: CASSLPIRPQNTEAFF. The DNA of the CDR3 is TGTGCCAGCAGTTTGCCAATCAGACCCCAGAACACTGAAGCTTTCTTT. Full variable domain (remainder filled in from reference TRBV28 and TRBJ1-1): DVKVTQSSRYLVKRTGEKVFLECVQDMDHENMFWYRQDPGLGLRLIYFSYDVKMKEKGDIPEGYSVSREKKERFSLILESASTNQTSMYLCASSLPIRPQNTEAFFGQGTRLTVV.

The rearrangement links TRBV11-2 to TRBJ1-2; D may be TRBD1 (5 bases). Germline-derived CDR1 and CDR2 are SGHAT and FQNNGV. There are 15 residues in the CDR3. V was trimmed by 1 base and J by 2 bases, leaving 11 bases between them. This CDR3 reads CASSLAGGGNYGYTF. CDR3 DNA: TGTGCCAGCAGCTTAGCTGGCGGGGGAAACTATGGCTACACCTTC.

The CDR3 bases are TGTGCCAGCAGCTTAGGAGTCAGGGCTGGTGAGCAGTTCTTC. It is translated as CASSLGVRAGEQFF. The chain recombines TRBV7-9 with TRBJ2-1, with a possible D match to TRBD1 (5 bases). The germline V and J ends were trimmed by 1 base and 9 bases, with 13 bases remaining between them. Germline-derived CDR1 and CDR2 are SEHNR and FQNEAQ (reference sequence). CDR3 length: 14 residues.

This clone occurred a few times. The V call is TRBV7-9, the J call TRBJ1-2; D might be TRBD1 (6 bases). This CDR3 comprises 12 residues. Trimming cost V 5 bases and J 8 bases, with 12 bases left between them. Germline V gene data show CDR1 as SEHNR and CDR2 as FQNEAQ (reference sequence). CDR3 amino acids: CASSQQGEGYTF. The CDR3 region has the DNA TGTGCCAGCAGCCAACAGGGTGAAGGCTACACCTTC.

This clone appeared once. V is TRBV5-1 and J is TRBJ2-7; D is possibly TRBD2 (5 bases). CDR3 length: 11 amino acids. Trimming stripped 5 bases from V and 6 bases from J, with 9 bases between. Germline values: CDR1 SGHRS, CDR2 YFSETQ. Written as DNA, the CDR3 is TGCGCCAGCAGGGGAGCCGGCGAGCAGTACTTC. It translates to CASRGAGEQYF.

The V call is TRBV6-1, the J call TRBJ1-3; D is unclear. Trimming stripped 7 bases from V and 8 bases from J, with 18 bases between. Germline CDR1 and CDR2: MNHNS and SASEGT. The CDR3 has 14 amino acids. This CDR3 is CASTPGYPADTIYF. DNA for the CDR3: TGTGCCAGCACCCCGGGCTACCCGGCCGACACCATATATTTT.

A few counts support this clone. This chain uses TRBV7-8 with TRBJ1-2; D might be TRBD1 (5 bases). The CDR3 covers 12 residues. With 6 bases removed from V and 4 bases from J, the gap between germline ends came to 9 bases. Germline values: CDR1 SGHVS, CDR2 FQNEAQ. The CDR3 DNA follows: TGTGCCAGCAGACCTAGGGGCTATGGCTACACCTTC. This sequence encodes CASRPRGYGYTF.

The rearrangement joins TRBV30 to TRBJ1-1; D is perhaps TRBD1 (6 bases). The CDR3 totals 12 residues. V dropped 3 bases and J dropped 11 bases, with 16 bases sitting between them. From germline, CDR1 is GTSNPN and CDR2 SVGIG (reference sequence). CDR3 in DNA: TGTGCCTGGAGCGCAACAGGGTTGCGGGCTTTCTTT. This translates into CAWSATGLRAFF.

The gene calls are TRBV14 and TRBJ2-3; D is ambiguous. The germline gives CDR1 SGHDN, CDR2 FVKESK. The CDR3 totals 13 residues. V lost 3 bases, J lost 4 bases, and 8 bases lay in between. The CDR3 DNA is TGTGCCAGCAGCCATGGGCCCGCAGATACGCAGTATTTT. This translates into CASSHGPADTQYF.

V usage is TRBV9 and J usage is TRBJ2-1; 8 bases line up with TRBD2. This CDR3 is 16 amino acids long. The V segment lost 2 bases and the J segment 5 bases; nucleotides outside the gene matches: 9. Germline V gene lookup returns CDR1 SGDLS and CDR2 YYNGEE. CDR3 nucleotide sequence: TGTGCCAGCAGCGTCGCCCAAGCGGGAGTGGACAATGAGCAGTTCTTC. Translating it yields CASSVAQAGVDNEQFF.

The J gene is TRBJ2-5, the V gene TRBV28; a possible D gene is TRBD1 (6 bases). The length of the CDR3 is 14 residues. The ends were cut back, 6 bases at V and 2 bases at J, with 13 bases in the middle. CDR1 is MDHEN, CDR2 SYDVKM, per germline. The DNA of the CDR3 is TGTGCCAGCAGCAATGGGACACCTCAAGAGACCCAGTACTTC. As protein: CASSNGTPQETQYF.

This rearrangement joins TRBV2 to TRBJ1-2; weak D call: TRBD1 (6 bases). Trimming took 5 bases from V and 7 from J, leaving 17 bases between them. Germline V gene lookup returns CDR1 SNHLY and CDR2 FYNNEI. The CDR3 consists of 14 residues. The CDR3 sequence: CASSFFQGLGGYTF. The DNA for the CDR3 is TGTGCCAGCAGTTTTTTTCAGGGGCTGGGTGGCTACACCTTC. Supplemented by reference TRBV2 and TRBJ1-2, the full variable domain reads EPEVTQTPSHQVTQMGQEVILRCVPISNHLYFYWYRQILGQKVEFLVSFYNNEISEKSEIFDDQFSVERPDGSNFTLKIRSTKLEDSAMYFCASSFFQGLGGYTFGSGTRLTVV.

This chain links TRBV12-5 with TRBJ2-5; D remains unclear. The germline V gene has CDR1 LGHNT and CDR2 FRNRAP. The CDR3 loop spans 13 amino acids. V was trimmed by 2 bases and J by 5 bases, leaving 9 bases between them. DNA for the CDR3: TGTGCTAGTGGTTTGTCCCCCGAGGAGACCCAGTACTTC. Residues: CASGLSPEETQYF.